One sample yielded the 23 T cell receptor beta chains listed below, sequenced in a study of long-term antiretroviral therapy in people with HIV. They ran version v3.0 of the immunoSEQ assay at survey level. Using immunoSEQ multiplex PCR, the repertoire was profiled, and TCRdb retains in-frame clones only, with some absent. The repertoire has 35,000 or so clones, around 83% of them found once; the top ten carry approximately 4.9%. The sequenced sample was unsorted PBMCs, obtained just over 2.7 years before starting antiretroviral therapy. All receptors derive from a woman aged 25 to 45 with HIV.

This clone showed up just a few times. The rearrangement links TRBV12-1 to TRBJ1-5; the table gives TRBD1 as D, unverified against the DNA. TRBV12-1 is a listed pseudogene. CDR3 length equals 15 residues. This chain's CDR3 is CASSSRDRGEGPQHF. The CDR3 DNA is TGTGCCAGCAGCTCAAGGGACAGGGGGGAGGGGCCCCAGCATTTT.

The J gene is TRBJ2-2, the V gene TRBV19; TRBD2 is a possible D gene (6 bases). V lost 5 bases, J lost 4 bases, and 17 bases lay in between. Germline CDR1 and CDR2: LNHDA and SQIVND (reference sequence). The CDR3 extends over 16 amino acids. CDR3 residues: CASSPVGGPLTGELFF. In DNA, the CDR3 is TGTGCCAGTAGTCCCGTCGGGGGACCCCTCACCGGGGAGCTGTTTTTT.

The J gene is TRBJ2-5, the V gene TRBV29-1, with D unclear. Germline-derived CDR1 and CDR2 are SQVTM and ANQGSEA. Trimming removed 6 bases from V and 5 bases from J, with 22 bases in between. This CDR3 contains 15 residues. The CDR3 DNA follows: TGCAGCGTAGGCTTTACCGCAGGAGTTACCGAGACCCAGTACTTC. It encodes CSVGFTAGVTETQYF.

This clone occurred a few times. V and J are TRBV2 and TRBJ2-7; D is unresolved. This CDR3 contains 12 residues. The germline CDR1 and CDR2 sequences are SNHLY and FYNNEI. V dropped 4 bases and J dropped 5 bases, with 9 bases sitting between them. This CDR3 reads CASSGRTDEQYV. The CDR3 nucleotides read TGTGCCAGCAGTGGGCGCACAGACGAGCAGTACGTC.

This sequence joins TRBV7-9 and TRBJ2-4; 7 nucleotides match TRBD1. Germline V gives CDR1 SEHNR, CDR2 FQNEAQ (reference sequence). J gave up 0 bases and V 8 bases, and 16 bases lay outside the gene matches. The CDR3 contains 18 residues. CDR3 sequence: CASASPRGQTLAKNIQYF. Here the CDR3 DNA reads TGTGCCAGCGCGTCGCCCCGGGGACAGACCCTAGCCAAAAACATTCAGTACTTC.

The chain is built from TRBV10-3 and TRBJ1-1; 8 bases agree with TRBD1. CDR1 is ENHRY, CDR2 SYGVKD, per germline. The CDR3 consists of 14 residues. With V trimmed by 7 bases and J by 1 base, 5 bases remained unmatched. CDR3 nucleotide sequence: TGTGCCATCACCCAGGGGGCAGGGAACACTGAAGCTTTCTTT. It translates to CAITQGAGNTEAFF.

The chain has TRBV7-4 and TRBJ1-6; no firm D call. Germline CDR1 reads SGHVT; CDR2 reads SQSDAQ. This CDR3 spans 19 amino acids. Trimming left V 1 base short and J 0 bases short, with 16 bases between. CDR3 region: CASSLVGRRTYSYNSPLHF. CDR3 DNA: TGTGCCAGCAGCTTAGTTGGCCGCAGGACTTACTCCTATAATTCACCCCTCCACTTT.

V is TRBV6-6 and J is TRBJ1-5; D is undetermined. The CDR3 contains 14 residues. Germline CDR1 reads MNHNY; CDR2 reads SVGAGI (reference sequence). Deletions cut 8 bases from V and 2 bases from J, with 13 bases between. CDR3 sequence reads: CASGREGGNQPQHF. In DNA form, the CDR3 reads TGTGCCAGCGGGAGGGAGGGTGGCAATCAGCCCCAGCATTTT.

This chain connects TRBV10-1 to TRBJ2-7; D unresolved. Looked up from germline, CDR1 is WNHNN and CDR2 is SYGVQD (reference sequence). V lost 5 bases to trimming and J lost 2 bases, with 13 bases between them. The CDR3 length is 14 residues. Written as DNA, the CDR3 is TGCGCCAGCAGTCGGTCCATCACAACCTACGAGCAGTACTTC. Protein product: CASSRSITTYEQYF.

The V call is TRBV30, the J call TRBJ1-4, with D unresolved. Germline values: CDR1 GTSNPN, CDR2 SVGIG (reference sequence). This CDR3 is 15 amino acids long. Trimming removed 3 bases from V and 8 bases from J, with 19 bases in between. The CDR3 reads CAWRGLSGNMEKLFF. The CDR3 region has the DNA TGTGCCTGGAGGGGCCTCTCCGGTAACATGGAAAAACTGTTTTTT.

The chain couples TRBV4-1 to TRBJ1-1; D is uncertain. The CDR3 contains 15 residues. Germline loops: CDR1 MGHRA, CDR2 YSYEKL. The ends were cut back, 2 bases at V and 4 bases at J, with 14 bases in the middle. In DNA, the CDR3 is TGCGCCAGCAGCCAAAGTACAGTGAGTGGCACTGAAGCTTTCTTT. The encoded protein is CASSQSTVSGTEAFF.

CDR3 bases: TGCGCCAGCAGCTGGGGACAGGGGGTAAAAGAGACCCAGTACTTC. Translation gives CASSWGQGVKETQYF. The genes are TRBV5-1 and TRBJ2-5; 11 nucleotides align to TRBD1. V was clipped by 3 bases and J by 3 bases; unmatched bases: 4. Germline-derived CDR1 and CDR2 are SGHRS and YFSETQ. This CDR3 is built from 15 residues.

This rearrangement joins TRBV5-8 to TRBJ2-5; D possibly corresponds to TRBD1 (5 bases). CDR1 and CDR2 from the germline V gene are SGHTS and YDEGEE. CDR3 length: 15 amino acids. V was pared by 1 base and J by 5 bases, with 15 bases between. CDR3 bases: TGTGCCAGCAGCTTGACCGTTCTTAAGGGGGAGACCCAGTACTTC. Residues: CASSLTVLKGETQYF.

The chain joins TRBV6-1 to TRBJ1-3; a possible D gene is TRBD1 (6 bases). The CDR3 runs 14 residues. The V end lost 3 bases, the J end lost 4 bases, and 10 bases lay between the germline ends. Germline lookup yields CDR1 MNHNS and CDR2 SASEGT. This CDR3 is CASSDPGEGNTIYF. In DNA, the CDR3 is TGTGCCAGCAGTGACCCAGGGGAAGGAAACACCATATATTTT.

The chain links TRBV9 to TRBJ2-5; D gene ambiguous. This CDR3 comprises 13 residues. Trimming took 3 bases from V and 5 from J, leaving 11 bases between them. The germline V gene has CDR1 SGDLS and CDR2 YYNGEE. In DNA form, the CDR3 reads TGTGCCAGCAGCGCCAACTTTAGGGAGACCCAGTACTTC. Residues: CASSANFRETQYF.

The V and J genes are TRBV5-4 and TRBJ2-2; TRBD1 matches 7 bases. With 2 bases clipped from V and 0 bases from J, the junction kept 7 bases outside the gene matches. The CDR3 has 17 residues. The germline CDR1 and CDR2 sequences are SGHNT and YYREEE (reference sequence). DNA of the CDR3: TGTGCCAGCAGCTTAAACACTGGACAGGCGAACACCGGGGAGCTGTTTTTT. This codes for CASSLNTGQANTGELFF.

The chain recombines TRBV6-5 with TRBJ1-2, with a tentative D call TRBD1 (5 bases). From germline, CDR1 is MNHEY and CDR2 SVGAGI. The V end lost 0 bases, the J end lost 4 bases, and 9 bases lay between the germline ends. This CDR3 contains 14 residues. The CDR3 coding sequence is TGTGCCAGCAGTTACTCTGCCGGGGGCTATGGCTACACCTTC. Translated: CASSYSAGGYGYTF.

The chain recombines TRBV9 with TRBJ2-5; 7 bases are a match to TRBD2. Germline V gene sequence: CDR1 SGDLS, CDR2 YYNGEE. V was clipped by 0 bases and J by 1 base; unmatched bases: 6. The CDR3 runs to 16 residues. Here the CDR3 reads CASSVDGVAGQETQYF. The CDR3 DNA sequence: TGTGCCAGCAGCGTAGATGGTGTAGCGGGCCAAGAGACCCAGTACTTC.

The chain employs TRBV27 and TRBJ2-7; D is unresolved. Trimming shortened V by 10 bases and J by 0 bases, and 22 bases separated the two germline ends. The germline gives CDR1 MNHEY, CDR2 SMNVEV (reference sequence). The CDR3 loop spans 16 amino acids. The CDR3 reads CANLLTDARFSYEQYV. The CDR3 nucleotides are TGTGCCAACCTCTTAACAGACGCCCGCTTCTCCTACGAGCAGTACGTC.

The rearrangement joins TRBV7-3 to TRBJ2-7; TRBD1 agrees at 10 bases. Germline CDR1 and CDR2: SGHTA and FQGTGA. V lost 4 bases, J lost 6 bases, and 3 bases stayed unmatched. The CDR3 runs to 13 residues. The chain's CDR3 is CASSWGQGFEQYF. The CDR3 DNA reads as TGTGCCAGCAGCTGGGGACAGGGGTTCGAGCAGTACTTC.

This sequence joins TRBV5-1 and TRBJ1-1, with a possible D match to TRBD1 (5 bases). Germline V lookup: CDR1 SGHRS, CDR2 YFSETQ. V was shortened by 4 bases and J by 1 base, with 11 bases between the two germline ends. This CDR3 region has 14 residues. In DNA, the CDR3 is TGCGCCAGCAGCCCGGGGGGACCGAACACTGAAGCTTTCTTT. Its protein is CASSPGGPNTEAFF.

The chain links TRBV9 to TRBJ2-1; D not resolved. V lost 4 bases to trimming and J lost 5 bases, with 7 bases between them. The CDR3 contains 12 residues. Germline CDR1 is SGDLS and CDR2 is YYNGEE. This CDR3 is CASSSWDNEQFF. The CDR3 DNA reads TGTGCCAGCAGCTCCTGGGACAATGAGCAGTTCTTC. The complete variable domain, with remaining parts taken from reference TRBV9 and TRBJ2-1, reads DSGVTQTPKHLITATGQRVTLRCSPRSGDLSVYWYQQSLDQGLQFLIQYYNGEERAKGNILERFSAQQFPDLHSELNLSSLELGDSALYFCASSSWDNEQFFGPGTRLTVL.

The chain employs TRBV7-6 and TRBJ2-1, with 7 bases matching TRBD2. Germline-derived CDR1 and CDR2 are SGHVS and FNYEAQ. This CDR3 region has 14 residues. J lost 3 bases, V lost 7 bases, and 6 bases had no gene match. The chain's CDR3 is CASTKAGNYNEQFF. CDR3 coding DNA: TGTGCCAGCACCAAAGCGGGAAACTACAATGAGCAGTTCTTC.